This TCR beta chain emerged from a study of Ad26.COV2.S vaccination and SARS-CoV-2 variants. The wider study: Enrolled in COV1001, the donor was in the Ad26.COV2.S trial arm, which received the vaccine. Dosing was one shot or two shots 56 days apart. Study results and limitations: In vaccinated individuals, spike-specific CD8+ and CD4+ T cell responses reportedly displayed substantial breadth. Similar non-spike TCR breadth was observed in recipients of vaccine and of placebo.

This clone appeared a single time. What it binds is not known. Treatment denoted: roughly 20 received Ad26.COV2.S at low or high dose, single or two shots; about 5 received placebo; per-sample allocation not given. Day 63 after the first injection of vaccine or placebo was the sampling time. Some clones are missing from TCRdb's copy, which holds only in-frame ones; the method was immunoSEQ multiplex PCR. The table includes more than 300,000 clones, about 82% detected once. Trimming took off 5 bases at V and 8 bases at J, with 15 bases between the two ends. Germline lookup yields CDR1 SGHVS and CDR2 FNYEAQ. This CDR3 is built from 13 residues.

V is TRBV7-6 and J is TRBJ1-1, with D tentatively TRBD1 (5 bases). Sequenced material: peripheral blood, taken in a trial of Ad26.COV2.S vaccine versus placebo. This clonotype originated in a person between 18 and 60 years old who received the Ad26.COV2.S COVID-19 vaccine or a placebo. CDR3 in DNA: TGTGCCAGCAGCCCGACAGTTGGTTTGGAAGCTTTCTTT. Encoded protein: CASSPTVGLEAFF.